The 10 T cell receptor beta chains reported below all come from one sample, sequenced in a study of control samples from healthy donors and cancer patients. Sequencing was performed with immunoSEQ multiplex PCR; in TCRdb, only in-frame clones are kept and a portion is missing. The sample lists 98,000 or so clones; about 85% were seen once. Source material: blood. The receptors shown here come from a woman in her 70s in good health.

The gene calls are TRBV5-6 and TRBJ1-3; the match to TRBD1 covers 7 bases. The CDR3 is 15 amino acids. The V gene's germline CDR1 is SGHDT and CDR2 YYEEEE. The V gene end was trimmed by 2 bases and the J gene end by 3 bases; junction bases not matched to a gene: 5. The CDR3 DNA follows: TGTGCCAGCAGCTTATGGACAGGTCGTGGAAACACCATATATTTT. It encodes CASSLWTGRGNTIYF.

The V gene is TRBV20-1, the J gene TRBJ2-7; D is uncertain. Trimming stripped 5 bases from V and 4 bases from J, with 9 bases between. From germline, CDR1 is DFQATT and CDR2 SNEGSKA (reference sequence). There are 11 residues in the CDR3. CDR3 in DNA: TGCAGTGCTTCGACTGATTACGAGCAGTACTTC. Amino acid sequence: CSASTDYEQYF.

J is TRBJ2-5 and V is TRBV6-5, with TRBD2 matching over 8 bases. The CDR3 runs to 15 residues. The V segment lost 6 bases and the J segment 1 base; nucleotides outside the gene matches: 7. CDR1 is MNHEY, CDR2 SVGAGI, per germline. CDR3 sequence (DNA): TGTGCCAGCAGAGGGATAACTAGCGGCCAAGAGACCCAGTACTTC. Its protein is CASRGITSGQETQYF.

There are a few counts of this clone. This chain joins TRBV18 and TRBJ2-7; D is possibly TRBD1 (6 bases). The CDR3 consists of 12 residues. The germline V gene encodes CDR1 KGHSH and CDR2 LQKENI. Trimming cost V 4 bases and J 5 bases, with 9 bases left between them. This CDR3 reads CASSQDRNEQYF. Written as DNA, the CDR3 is TGTGCCAGCTCACAGGACAGAAACGAGCAGTACTTC.

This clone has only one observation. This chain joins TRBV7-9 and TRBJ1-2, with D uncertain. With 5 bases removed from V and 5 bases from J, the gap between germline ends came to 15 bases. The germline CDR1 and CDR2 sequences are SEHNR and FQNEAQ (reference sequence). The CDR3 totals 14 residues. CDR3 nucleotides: TGTGCCAGCAGCCTAGAGGGTGGTGGGTATGGCTACACCTTC. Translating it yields CASSLEGGGYGYTF.

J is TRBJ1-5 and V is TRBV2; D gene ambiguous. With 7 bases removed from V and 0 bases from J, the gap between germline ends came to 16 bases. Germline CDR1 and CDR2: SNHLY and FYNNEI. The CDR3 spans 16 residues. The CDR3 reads CASTSTRTVSNQPQHF. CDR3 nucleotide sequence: TGTGCCAGCACTTCGACTAGGACGGTTAGCAATCAGCCCCAGCATTTT.

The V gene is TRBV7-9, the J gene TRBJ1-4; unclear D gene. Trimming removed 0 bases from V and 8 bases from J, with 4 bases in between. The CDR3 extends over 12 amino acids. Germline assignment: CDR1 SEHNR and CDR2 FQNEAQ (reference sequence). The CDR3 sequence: CASSLAREKLFF. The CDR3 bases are TGTGCCAGCAGCTTAGCGCGAGAAAAACTGTTTTTT. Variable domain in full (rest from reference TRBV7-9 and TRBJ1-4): DTGVSQNPRHKITKRGQNVTFRCDPISEHNRLYWYRQTLGQGPEFLTYFQNEAQLEKSRLLSDRFSAERPKGSFSTLEIQRTEQGDSAMYLCASSLAREKLFFGSGTQLSVL.

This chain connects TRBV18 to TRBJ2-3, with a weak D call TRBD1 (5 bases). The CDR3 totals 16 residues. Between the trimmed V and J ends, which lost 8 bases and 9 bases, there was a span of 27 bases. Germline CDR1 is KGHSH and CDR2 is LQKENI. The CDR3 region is CASAQGHRPGVDTQYF. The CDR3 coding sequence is TGTGCCAGCGCTCAAGGTCACAGGCCAGGAGTTGACACGCAGTATTTT.

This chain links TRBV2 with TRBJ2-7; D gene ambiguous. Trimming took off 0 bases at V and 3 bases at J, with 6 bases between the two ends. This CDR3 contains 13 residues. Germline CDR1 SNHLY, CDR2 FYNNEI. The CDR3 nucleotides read TGTGCCAGCAGTGAAGCGCCATACTACGAGCAGTACTTC. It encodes CASSEAPYYEQYF.

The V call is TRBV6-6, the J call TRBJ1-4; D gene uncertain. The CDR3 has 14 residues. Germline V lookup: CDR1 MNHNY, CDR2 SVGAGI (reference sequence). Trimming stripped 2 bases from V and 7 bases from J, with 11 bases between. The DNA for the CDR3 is TGTGCCAGCAGTTACCGGGTAGATAGTGAAAAACTGTTTTTT. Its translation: CASSYRVDSEKLFF.